This T cell receptor (beta chain) is drawn from a study of T cells of healthy individuals. The table lists this clonotype with many counts. V lost 6 bases and J lost 5; bases outside the gene matches: 12. The CDR3 has 17 residues. Germline CDR1 is SGHTA and CDR2 is FQGNSA. TCRdb ran MiXCR on the 5' RACE reads and lists one entry per CDR3 protein. The sample yields approximately 58,000 distinct CDR3 sequences, 14% to 15% seen once. The chain joins TRBV7-2 to TRBJ2-3, with 12 bases aligning to TRBD2. The sequence derives from a human donor in good health. In DNA form, the CDR3 reads TGTGCCAGCAGTCCCCGGCTAGCGGGGGGGCGAGGAGATACGCAGTATTTT. Its translation is CASSPRLAGGRGDTQYF.